This T cell receptor (beta chain) appears in the sequencing data of a study of blood T cell repertoires in COVID-19. Trimming cost V 3 bases and J 1 base; bases outside gene matches: 5. The V gene's germline CDR1 is SGHNT and CDR2 YYREEE (reference sequence). The CDR3 has 16 residues. The table came from immunoSEQ multiplex PCR; TCRdb's copy has only in-frame clones and leaves some out. The repertoire has around 200,000 clones, less than 85% of them found once; the top ten carry approximately 19%. The V gene is TRBV5-4, the J gene TRBJ1-3; 9 bases agree with TRBD1. The TCR sequence derives from a man aged 35 to 55 who had recovered from COVID-19. The sample consisted of PBMCs or T cells enriched from blood (not recorded which). CDR3: CASSSPGQGSGNTIYF. Written as DNA, the CDR3 is TGTGCCAGCAGCTCACCGGGACAGGGATCTGGAAACACCATATATTTT.